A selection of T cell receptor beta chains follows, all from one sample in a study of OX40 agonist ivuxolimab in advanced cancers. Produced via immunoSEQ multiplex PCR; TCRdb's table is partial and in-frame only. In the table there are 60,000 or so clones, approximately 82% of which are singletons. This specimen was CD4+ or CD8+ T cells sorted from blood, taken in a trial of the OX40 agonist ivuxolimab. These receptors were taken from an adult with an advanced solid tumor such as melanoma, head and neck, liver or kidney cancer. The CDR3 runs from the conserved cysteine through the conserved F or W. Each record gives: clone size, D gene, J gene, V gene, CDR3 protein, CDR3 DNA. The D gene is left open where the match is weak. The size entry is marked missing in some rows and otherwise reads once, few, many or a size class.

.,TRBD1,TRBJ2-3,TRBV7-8,CASSLGTGTDTFTDTQYF,TGTGCCAGCAGCCTGGGTACCGGGACAGATACATTCACAGATACGCAGTATTTT
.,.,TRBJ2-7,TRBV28,CASSPQGASGLSYEQYF,TGTGCCAGCAGCCCTCAGGGGGCTAGCGGACTATCCTACGAGCAGTACTTC
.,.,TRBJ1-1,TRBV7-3,CASSPAFSGITEAFF,TGTGCCAGCAGCCCCGCTTTTTCCGGCATCACTGAAGCTTTCTTT
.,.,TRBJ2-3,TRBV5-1,CASSLGEGREGTDTQYF,TGCGCCAGCAGCTTGGGAGAGGGCAGGGAAGGCACAGATACGCAGTATTTT
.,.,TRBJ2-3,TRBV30,CARGGGADTQYF,TGTGCCCGGGGTGGGGGAGCAGATACGCAGTATTTT
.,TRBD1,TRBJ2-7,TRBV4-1,CASSRREGQSSYEQYF,TGCGCCAGCAGCCGCCGAGAGGGACAGAGCTCCTACGAGCAGTACTTC
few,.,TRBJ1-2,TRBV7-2,CASSLVEFRWSNPNYGYTF,TGTGCCAGCAGCTTAGTCGAATTTCGATGGTCTAACCCTAACTATGGCTACACCTTC
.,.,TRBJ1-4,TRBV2,CASSGRTATNEKLFF,TGTGCCAGCAGCGGTCGGACAGCAACTAATGAAAAACTGTTTTTT
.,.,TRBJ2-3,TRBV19,CASRARGATYTDTQYF,TGTGCCAGTAGGGCCAGGGGAGCCACTTACACAGATACGCAGTATTTT
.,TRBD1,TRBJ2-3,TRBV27,CASSLDRGLDTQYF,TGTGCCAGCAGTTTAGACAGGGGGTTAGATACGCAGTATTTT
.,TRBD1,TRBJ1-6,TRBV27,CASSFRQGDSPLHF,TGTGCCAGCAGTTTCCGACAGGGAGATTCACCCCTCCACTTT
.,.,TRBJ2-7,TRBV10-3,CAISVTGEGYEQYF,TGTGCCATCAGTGTTACAGGGGAGGGGTACGAGCAGTACTTC
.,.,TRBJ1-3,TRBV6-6,CASEFRGTSGNTIYF,TGTGCCAGCGAATTCCGGGGCACTTCTGGAAACACCATATATTTT
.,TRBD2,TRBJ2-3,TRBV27,CASSLNPSGLRDTQYF,TGTGCCAGCAGTTTGAATCCTAGCGGGTTACGAGATACGCAGTATTTT
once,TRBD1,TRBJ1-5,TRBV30,CAWSIYRGRNQPQHF,TGTGCCTGGAGTATCTACAGGGGTCGCAATCAGCCCCAGCATTTT
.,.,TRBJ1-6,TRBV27,CASSRDSRNSPLHF,TGTGCCAGCAGCCGCGACAGTCGGAATTCACCCCTCCACTTT
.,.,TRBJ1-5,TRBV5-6,CASSVSSNQPQHF,TGTGCCAGCAGCGTCAGTAGCAATCAGCCCCAGCATTTT
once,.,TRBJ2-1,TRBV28,CASSVYNEQFF,TGTGCCAGCAGTGTTTACAATGAGCAGTTCTTC
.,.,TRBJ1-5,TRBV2,CASSGGLGANQPQHF,TGTGCCAGCAGTGGGGGTCTCGGGGCTAATCAGCCCCAGCATTTT
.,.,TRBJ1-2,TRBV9,CASSVAEGPLYGYTF,TGTGCCAGCAGCGTAGCAGAAGGGCCTCTCTATGGCTACACCTTC
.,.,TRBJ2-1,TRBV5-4,CASSLGGYEQFF,TGTGCCAGCAGCTTGGGAGGTTATGAGCAGTTCTTC
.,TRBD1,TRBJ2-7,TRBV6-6,CASTRDRELFYEQYF,TGTGCCAGCACTCGAGACAGGGAACTATTCTACGAGCAGTACTTC
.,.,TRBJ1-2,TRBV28,CASSLGQDPYGYTF,TGTGCCAGCAGTTTAGGTCAGGACCCCTATGGCTACACCTTC
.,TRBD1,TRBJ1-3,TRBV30,CAWGQGGNTIYF,TGTGCCTGGGGACAGGGAGGAAACACCATATATTTT
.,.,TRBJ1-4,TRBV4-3,CASSLIYSPGSNEKLFF,TGCGCCAGCAGCCTCATTTATTCGCCAGGGTCTAATGAAAAACTGTTTTTT
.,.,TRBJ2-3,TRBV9,CASSVGGTDTQYF,TGTGCCAGCAGCGTAGGCGGGACAGATACGCAGTATTTT
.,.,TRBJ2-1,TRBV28,CASLTGTVHNEQFF,TGTGCCAGTCTGACCGGGACCGTCCACAATGAGCAGTTCTTC
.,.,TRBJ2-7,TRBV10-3,CAISSGTRKTYEQYF,TGTGCCATCAGTTCCGGGACTCGAAAGACCTACGAGCAGTACTTC